The 2 T cell receptor beta chains given below trace back to one sample, sequenced in a study of blood T cell repertoires in COVID-19. Data came from immunoSEQ multiplex PCR; TCRdb stores just in-frame clones and leaves some out. The sample has roughly 150,000 clones; 75% to 85% are singletons. Sequencing input: peripheral blood. These receptors originate from a man aged 55 to 70 with acute or convalescent COVID-19.

The chain has TRBV15 and TRBJ2-1, with a weak D call TRBD2 (6 bases). The ends were cut back, 1 base at V and 9 bases at J, with 10 bases in the middle. This CDR3 region has 13 residues. CDR1 LNHNV and CDR2 YYDKDF come from the germline V gene (reference sequence). The CDR3 region is CATSRGLEGEQFF. DNA of the CDR3: TGTGCCACCAGCAGAGGGTTGGAGGGTGAGCAGTTCTTC. The full variable domain, in which reference TRBV15 and TRBJ2-1 provide the parts outside the CDR3, is DAMVIQNPRYQVTQFGKPVTLSCSQTLNHNVMYWYQQKSSQAPKLLFHYYDKDFNNEADTPDNFQSRRPNTSFCFLDIRSPGLGDTAMYLCATSRGLEGEQFFGPGTRLTVL.

This clone was recorded once. V is TRBV5-6 and J is TRBJ1-1, with a possible D match to TRBD1 (5 bases). Trimming pared 1 base from V and 0 bases from J, leaving 13 bases between. Germline V CDR1 and CDR2: SGHDT, YYEEEE. The CDR3 length is 16 residues. This CDR3 reads CASSLLGVGMNTEAFF. The CDR3 nucleotides are TGTGCCAGCAGCTTGTTAGGGGTGGGGATGAACACTGAAGCTTTCTTT. The whole variable domain, filled in from reference TRBV5-6 and TRBJ1-1, reads DAGVTQSPTHLIKTRGQQVTLRCSPKSGHDTVSWYQQALGQGPQFIFQYYEEEERQRGNFPDRFSGHQFPNYSSELNVNALLLGDSALYLCASSLLGVGMNTEAFFGQGTRLTVV.